Listed below are T cell receptor beta chains from one sample, sequenced in a study of blood T cell repertoires in COVID-19. Sequenced by immunoSEQ multiplex PCR; TCRdb stores in-frame clones only, minus some. Among fewer than 110,000 clones listed, about 90% were seen once. The sample was peripheral blood. Receptor source: a man aged 45 to 65 with acute or convalescent COVID-19. The CDR3 runs from the conserved cysteine through the conserved F or W. The D gene is left open where the match is weak. The size of a clone is reported for some rows only, either as once, few or many, or as a class for expanded clones.

V gene	J gene	clone size	D gene	CDR3 DNA	CDR3 protein
TRBV9	TRBJ1-1	.	TRBD1	TGTGCCAGCAGCGAGCATCGGACAGGGACTCCGAACACTGAAGCTTTCTTT	CASSEHRTGTPNTEAFF
TRBV3-1/TRBV3-2	TRBJ1-2	.	.	TGTGCCAGCAGCCAAACCGACAGCACTAACTATGGCTACACCTTC	CASSQTDSTNYGYTF
TRBV18	TRBJ2-1	.	.	TGTGCCAGCTCACCAGGGCAGGGTTTGGGCAATGAGCAGTTCTTC	CASSPGQGLGNEQFF
TRBV10-3	TRBJ2-2	.	.	TGTGCCATCAACATGGAGGCGACCGGGGAGCTGTTTTTT	CAINMEATGELFF
TRBV4-3	TRBJ2-7	.	TRBD1	TGCGCCAGCAGCCAGGCTGACAGGGGGACAAACTCCTACGAGCAGTACTTC	CASSQADRGTNSYEQYF
TRBV19	TRBJ2-7	.	TRBD2	TGTGCCAGTAGTATTCGAGCGGGGGGCTACGAGCAGTACTTC	CASSIRAGGYEQYF
TRBV12-2	TRBJ1-2	.	.	TGTGCAAGTCGCTTAGCCGGCGGGGACAGGGCGCGGGGCTACACCTTC	CASRLAGGDRARGYTF
TRBV6-2/TRBV6-3	TRBJ1-5	.	.	TGTGCCAGCAGTTGGGAGGCCAATCAGCCCCAGCATTTT	CASSWEANQPQHF
TRBV19	TRBJ1-1	.	TRBD1	TGTGCCAGTAGTATAGATAACAGGGGTATGACTGAAGCTTTCTTT	CASSIDNRGMTEAFF
TRBV28	TRBJ1-6	once	TRBD1	TGTGCCACCCGACCGGGACAGGGAAATTCACCCCTCCACTTT	CATRPGQGNSPLHF
TRBV9	TRBJ1-1	.	.	TGTGCCAGCAGCGCCCTGACAGGGAACACTGAAGCTTTCTTT	CASSALTGNTEAFF
TRBV24-1	TRBJ2-3	.	TRBD1	TGTGCCACCAGTGACCCTCCCGGGACAGGGGCGCCAGATACGCAGTATTTT	CATSDPPGTGAPDTQYF
TRBV9	TRBJ2-2	.	TRBD2	TGTGCCAGCAGTGCGACTAGCGGGGCGAACACCGGGGAGCTGTTTTTT	CASSATSGANTGELFF
TRBV3-1/TRBV3-2	TRBJ2-3	.	TRBD2	TGTGCCAGCATTCGAACTAGCGGGGAAGATACGCAGTATTTT	CASIRTSGEDTQYF
TRBV7-6	TRBJ1-2	once	TRBD1	TGTGCCAGCAGCTTGGGGACAGAGGGTGGCTACACCTTC	CASSLGTEGGYTF
TRBV5-4	TRBJ1-6	.	.	TGTGCCAGCAGCGGCTCAGGGAAACGTAATTCACCCCTCCACTTT	CASSGSGKRNSPLHF
TRBV12-3/TRBV12-4	TRBJ2-7	.	.	TGTGCCAGCAGTTTAGTAGAACCCGAGCAGTACTTC	CASSLVEPEQYF
TRBV29-1	TRBJ2-5	.	TRBD1	TGCAGCGTTGATCAAACAGGGGGAGAGACCCAGTACTTC	CSVDQTGGETQYF
TRBV28	TRBJ1-4	.	TRBD1	TGTGCCAGCAGTTTCGGCAGGGGGCTTGAAAAACTGTTTTTT	CASSFGRGLEKLFF
TRBV6-6	TRBJ1-5	.	.	TGTGCCAGCAGTTACGCCGGGTGGCCCCAGCATTTT	CASSYAGWPQHF
TRBV5-6	TRBJ2-1	.	.	TGTGCCAGCAGCTTGGGCGGCAGGGTTCATGAGCAGTTCTTC	CASSLGGRVHEQFF
TRBV6-5	TRBJ1-2	.	.	TGTGCCAGCAGCCCCCTTTTGTCGGGAGACTATGGCTACACCTTC	CASSPLLSGDYGYTF
TRBV12-3/TRBV12-4	TRBJ2-3	.	.	TGTGCCAGCAGTTCAGGAGATACGCAGTATTTT	CASSSGDTQYF
TRBV4-2	TRBJ1-3	.	.	TGTGCCAGCAGCCAAGGTAGCAGGGATTTCTCTGGAAACACCATATATTTT	CASSQGSRDFSGNTIYF
TRBV3-1/TRBV3-2	TRBJ1-2	.	TRBD1	TGTGCCAGCAGCCAAGGTCACTACGACAGGGCCTCTAACGGCTACACCTTC	CASSQGHYDRASNGYTF
TRBV28	TRBJ1-1	.	TRBD1	TGTGCCAGCAGGGAAGGGGGCGCGAAGAACACTGAAGCTTTCTTT	CASREGGAKNTEAFF
TRBV7-9	TRBJ2-1	.	.	TGTGCCAGCAGCTTAGTGAGCAGGGCCTACAATGAGCAGTTCTTC	CASSLVSRAYNEQFF
TRBV27	TRBJ2-7	.	.	TGTGCCAGCAGTTTATCGTATACAGGATCCTACGAGCAGTACTTC	CASSLSYTGSYEQYF
TRBV29-1	TRBJ1-2	.	.	TGCAGCGTTGAAGAGGAGTCCTATGGCTACACCTTC	CSVEEESYGYTF
TRBV28	TRBJ1-1	.	.	TGTGCCAGCCGCAGTGGCGGCACTGAAGCTTTCTTT	CASRSGGTEAFF
TRBV6-2/TRBV6-3	TRBJ1-3	.	.	TGTGCCAGCAGTTACTCAGCGGGGAACACCATATATTTT	CASSYSAGNTIYF
TRBV5-1	TRBJ1-3	.	TRBD1	TGCGCCAGCAGGACGACAGGGGGCTCAGGAAACACCATATATTTT	CASRTTGGSGNTIYF
TRBV5-6	TRBJ2-1	.	TRBD1	TGTGCCAGCAGCCTGGAGACAGGGGGAGGGTTAGAGTACAATGAGCAGTTCTTC	CASSLETGGGLEYNEQFF
TRBV4-2	TRBJ2-2	.	.	TGTGCCAGCAGCCCCCGGGACAAGGACACCGGGGAGCTGTTTTTT	CASSPRDKDTGELFF
TRBV2	TRBJ1-5	.	TRBD1	TGTGCCAGCAGCTTCCTCCGGACAGGGAGACAGCCCCAGCATTTT	CASSFLRTGRQPQHF
TRBV28	TRBJ2-3	once	TRBD2	TGTGCCAGCAGGATATATAGCGGGAACACAGATACGCAGTATTTT	CASRIYSGNTDTQYF
TRBV27	TRBJ1-5	once	.	TGTGCCAGCAGGCTTTCAGGAGACTATAGCAATCAGCCCCAGCATTTT	CASRLSGDYSNQPQHF
TRBV7-2	TRBJ2-3	.	TRBD2	TGTGCCAGCAGCTTAGCAACGGCGGGGGAATTCACAGATACGCAGTATTTT	CASSLATAGEFTDTQYF
TRBV6-5	TRBJ2-1	.	TRBD2	TGTGCCAGCAGTTCCGGACTAGCGGGGGAGCAGTTCTTC	CASSSGLAGEQFF
TRBV6-1	TRBJ1-6	.	.	TGTGCCAGCAGTGAAGGGGGGGTGCGGTCACCCCTCCACTTT	CASSEGGVRSPLHF
TRBV2	TRBJ1-5	.	.	TGTGCCAGCATAAGAGAGGTAAATCAGCCCCAGCATTTT	CASIREVNQPQHF
TRBV29-1	TRBJ2-1	.	TRBD1	TGCAGCGTTGGGGGCTCGACAGGGGTGACCTACAATGAGCAGTTCTTC	CSVGGSTGVTYNEQFF
TRBV19	TRBJ1-5	.	.	TGTGCCAGTAACATACAGACCAATCAGCCCCAGCATTTT	CASNIQTNQPQHF
TRBV11-2	TRBJ2-5	.	.	TGTGCCAGCAGCTTAGAGGCAGGGTCAGAGACCCAGTACTTC	CASSLEAGSETQYF
TRBV11-3	TRBJ1-6	.	TRBD1	TGTGCCAGCAGCCGACAATGGACAGGGTCTAATTCACCCCTCCACTTT	CASSRQWTGSNSPLHF
TRBV7-9	TRBJ1-6	.	.	TGTGCCAGCAGCCACAGGGTTGGCAGGGTTAATTCACCCCTCCACTTT	CASSHRVGRVNSPLHF
TRBV16	TRBJ1-5	.	.	TGTGCCAGCAGCGATGGGCAAATGAGGGGCAATCAGCCCCAGCATTTT	CASSDGQMRGNQPQHF
TRBV19	TRBJ2-5	.	.	TGTGCCAGTAGTTTCCGACAGCGAGACCAAGAGACCCAGTACTTC	CASSFRQRDQETQYF
TRBV7-9	TRBJ1-2	.	TRBD1	TGTGCCAGCAGCTTAGCGCAGGGGGTGAACTATGGCTACACCTTC	CASSLAQGVNYGYTF
TRBV3-1/TRBV3-2	TRBJ2-5	.	.	TGTGCCAGCAGCCTCCGGGAGACCCAGTACTTC	CASSLRETQYF
TRBV18	TRBJ1-1	.	.	TGTGCCAGCTCACCACGTATCTACACGGACAGTGAAGCTTTCTTT	CASSPRIYTDSEAFF
TRBV6-5	TRBJ2-3	.	TRBD1	TGTGCCAGCAGCTCCGGGACAGGGGGCTCAGATACGCAGTATTTT	CASSSGTGGSDTQYF
TRBV11-3	TRBJ1-3	.	TRBD1	TGTGCCAGCAGCAATCCCGGGACAGGAGACTCTGGAAACACCATATATTTT	CASSNPGTGDSGNTIYF
TRBV7-2	TRBJ1-2	.	.	TGTGCCAGCAGCTTGTCAGGGATTGGCTACACCTTC	CASSLSGIGYTF
TRBV27	TRBJ1-1	.	.	TGTGCCAGCAGTTCGAAAATAGACACTGAAGCTTTCTTT	CASSSKIDTEAFF
TRBV4-1	TRBJ1-1	.	.	TGCGCCAGCGGTCGGGGGGCAAACACTGAAGCTTTCTTT	CASGRGANTEAFF